Below are 7 T cell receptor beta chains sequenced from a single sample in a study of a mutant IDH1 vaccine in newly diagnosed glioma. Time point reported: baseline, week 1 (first vaccination visit). The treatment denotes: pre-vaccination baseline after standard-of-care therapy. TCRdb's table, derived via immunoSEQ multiplex PCR, lists solely in-frame clones and lacks some. The table lists about 96,000 clones, around 77% of them singletons. The sample in question was PBMCs, obtained from a glioma patient treated with radiotherapy, temozolomide or both. These receptors were collected from a man between 35 and 55 years old with glioma.

The chain combines TRBV6-5 with TRBJ2-7; 8 nucleotides agree with TRBD2. The CDR3 is made up of 13 amino acids. The germline V gene encodes CDR1 MNHEY and CDR2 SVGAGI. J gave up 6 bases and V 4 bases, and 5 bases lay outside the gene matches. DNA of the CDR3: TGTGCCAGCAGTTTCCTCAGCGGGAGCGAGCAGTACTTC. This encodes CASSFLSGSEQYF.

V and J are TRBV4-3 and TRBJ1-3, with D unresolved. CDR1 and CDR2 from the germline V gene are LGHNA and YSLEER. Trimming took 0 bases from V and 0 from J, leaving 6 bases between them. CDR3 length: 15 amino acids. CDR3 bases: TGCGCCAGCAGCCAAGATAAGATCTCTGGAAACACCATATATTTT. Amino acid sequence: CASSQDKISGNTIYF.

The gene calls are TRBV7-8 and TRBJ1-6; 10 bases map to TRBD1. V lost 1 base, J lost 7 bases, and 1 base stayed unmatched. Germline CDR1 SGHVS, CDR2 FQNEAQ. The CDR3 is 15 residues long. The CDR3: CASSLGQGANSPLHF. CDR3 sequence (DNA): TGTGCCAGCAGCTTAGGACAGGGGGCGAATTCACCCCTCCACTTT.

The chain is built from TRBV19 and TRBJ1-2, with 10 bases matching TRBD1. CDR1 is LNHDA and CDR2 is SQIVND in the germline V gene (reference sequence). V lost 4 bases, J lost 5 bases, and 7 bases stayed unmatched. This CDR3 has 15 amino acids. In DNA, the CDR3 is TGTGCCAGTAGTAGGGAGACAGGGGGCGGATATGGCTACACCTTC. This gives the protein CASSRETGGGYGYTF.

Remarks on this clone: Because the CDR3's place on the DNA is in doubt, the DNA is left out and the CDR3 is given as listed by TCRdb. The chain joins TRBV28 to TRBJ2-3; the table names TRBD2, a call not compared with the DNA. The CDR3 has 11 amino acids, counting both end residues. Germline loops: CDR1 MDHEN, CDR2 SYDVKM. CDR3: CASILEDTQYF.

The rearrangement joins TRBV7-2 to TRBJ1-3; D gene ambiguous. CDR1 is SGHTA and CDR2 is FQGNSA in the germline V gene. The V end lost 7 bases, the J end lost 1 base, and 11 bases lay between the germline ends. The CDR3 is made up of 14 amino acids. The CDR3 sequence is CASTARASGNTIYF. The CDR3 coding sequence is TGTGCCAGCACCGCCCGAGCGTCTGGAAACACCATATATTTT. The whole variable domain, filled in from reference TRBV7-2 and TRBJ1-3, reads GAGVSQSPSNKVTEKGKDVELRCDPISGHTALYWYRQSLGQGLEFLIYFQGNSAPDKSGLPSDRFSAERTGGSVSTLTIQRTQQEDSAVYLCASTARASGNTIYFGEGSWLTVV.

This clone was seen only once. This chain connects TRBV13 to TRBJ2-1; D unclear. Germline V gene lookup returns CDR1 PRHDT and CDR2 FYEKMQ (reference sequence). This CDR3 has 15 amino acids. V was cut by 5 bases and J by 8 bases, with 19 bases left in between. In DNA, the CDR3 is TGTGCCAGCAGCCCACCCTCCGAGGTAACCTATGAGCAGTTCTTC. It yields the protein CASSPPSEVTYEQFF.